The text below deals with one T cell receptor beta chain. The CDR3 length is 13 residues. V shed 4 bases and J shed 6 bases, with 16 bases lying between them. Germline CDR1 reads GTSNPN; CDR2 reads SVGIG (reference sequence). The time point denotes: pretreatment peripheral blood. The data were obtained in a study of PD-L1 blockade in urothelial cancer. TCRdb keeps only in-frame clones here, not all; method: immunoSEQ multiplex PCR. The sample yields some 120,000 clones, about 88% seen once. This sequence joins TRBV30 and TRBJ2-7; possibly TRBD2 for D (5 bases). The receptor was derived from a man aged 50 to 59 with urothelial cancer. Sequenced here: PBMCs, sampled around atezolizumab (anti-PD-L1) treatment. DNA of the CDR3: TGTGCCTGGACCTTTACCCCGGGGTCCGAGCAGTACTTC. Protein: CAWTFTPGSEQYF.